This T cell receptor beta chain was observed in a study of CD8 T cells in ankylosing spondylitis. Study conclusions and caveats: A motif in TCR beta, a set of 8 or 9 highly homologous variants, appeared characteristic of ankylosing spondylitis blood. Significant enrichment of disease-linked clones was reported in matched ankylosing spondylitis synovial fluid.

One entry per CDR3 protein results from TCRdb running MiXCR on the 5' RACE reads. The top ten clones hold 0.51% of a sample with about 800,000 distinct CDR3 sequences, approximately 10% of them seen once. On this clonotype: Its antigen remains unknown.

Germline assignment: CDR1 DFQATT and CDR2 SNEGSKA (reference sequence). The V and J ends lost 3 bases and 2 bases respectively, with 9 bases between them. The CDR3 has 13 residues. The J gene is TRBJ2-3, the V gene TRBV20-1; D is ambiguous. The sequence came from a male donor with ankylosing spondylitis. The sample taken for sequencing was blood, either unsorted or a sorted T cell fraction (not recorded which). CDR3 residues: CSARAVHTDTQYF. For the CDR3, the DNA is TGCAGTGCTAGGGCAGTCCACACAGATACGCAGTATTTT.